Listed below are T cell receptor beta chains from one sample, sequenced in a study of cytomegalovirus exposure and HLA in healthy donors. TCRdb's copy holds only in-frame clones and misses some; the assay was immunoSEQ multiplex PCR. The sample includes around 91,000 clones, about 77% of them seen just once. The sequenced material came from PBMCs. These receptors were obtained from a male donor in good health and CMV-seropositive. CDR3s include the opening cysteine and the closing phenylalanine or tryptophan. The D gene is left open where the match is weak. Rows may omit the clone size; those that give it use once, few, many or a size class.

V: TRBV7-2
size: NA
J: TRBJ2-1
D: NA
CDR3: CASSLVRSEQFF
DNA: TGTGCCAGCAGCTTAGTCAGGTCTGAGCAGTTCTTC

V: TRBV5-4
size: NA
J: TRBJ2-1
D: TRBD2
CDR3: CASRTGTSGYNEQFF
DNA: TGTGCCAGCAGGACCGGGACTAGCGGGTACAATGAGCAGTTCTTC

V: TRBV5-6
size: NA
J: TRBJ2-7
D: TRBD2
CDR3: CASSPALAGGEQYF
DNA: TGTGCCAGCAGCCCGGCGCTAGCGGGAGGCGAGCAGTACTTC

V: TRBV28
size: NA
J: TRBJ1-2
D: TRBD1
CDR3: CASSLRQGAYYGYTF
DNA: TGTGCCAGCAGTTTACGGCAGGGGGCCTACTATGGCTACACCTTC

V: TRBV19
size: NA
J: TRBJ1-4
D: NA
CDR3: CASSIGLAGQVNEKLFF
DNA: TGTGCCAGTAGTATCGGGTTAGCGGGGCAGGTTAATGAAAAACTGTTTTTT

V: TRBV5-1
size: NA
J: TRBJ2-5
D: NA
CDR3: CASSLSFGGSETQYF
DNA: TGCGCCAGCAGCTTGTCATTTGGCGGGTCCGAGACCCAGTACTTC

V: TRBV2
size: NA
J: TRBJ2-4
D: TRBD2
CDR3: CASSDTSGRFFRSKNIQYF
DNA: TGTGCCAGCAGTGATACTAGCGGGAGGTTTTTTAGGTCCAAAAACATTCAGTACTTC

V: TRBV5-1
size: once
J: TRBJ2-2
D: NA
CDR3: CASSPEGSINTGELFF
DNA: TGCGCCAGCAGCCCCGAGGGCTCTATTAACACCGGGGAGCTGTTTTTT

V: TRBV7-3
size: NA
J: TRBJ2-1
D: NA
CDR3: CASSLPGDNEQFF
DNA: TGTGCCAGCAGCCTTCCGGGGGATAATGAGCAGTTCTTC

V: TRBV5-8
size: NA
J: TRBJ1-5
D: NA
CDR3: CASSLGGHTNQPQHF
DNA: TGTGCCAGCAGCTTGGGGGGACATACCAATCAGCCCCAGCATTTT

V: TRBV7-2
size: few
J: TRBJ2-5
D: NA
CDR3: CASSPRETQYF
DNA: TGTGCCAGCAGCCCCAGAGAGACCCAGTACTTC

V: TRBV28
size: few
J: TRBJ2-6
D: NA
CDR3: CASRGGGGGFSGANVLTF
DNA: TGTGCCAGCAGAGGGGGAGGGGGTGGCTTCTCTGGGGCCAACGTCCTGACTTTC

V: TRBV27
size: many
J: TRBJ1-4
D: NA
CDR3: CASSLSSTRGEKLFF
DNA: TGTGCCAGCAGTTTATCTTCAACGCGGGGTGAAAAACTGTTTTTT

V: TRBV30
size: NA
J: TRBJ1-3
D: TRBD1
CDR3: CAWSVLFQGASGNTIYF
DNA: TGTGCCTGGAGTGTACTGTTTCAGGGGGCCTCTGGAAACACCATATATTTT

V: TRBV10-3
size: NA
J: TRBJ1-1
D: TRBD1
CDR3: CAINTKTGGITEAFF
DNA: TGTGCCATCAACACAAAGACAGGGGGCATCACTGAAGCTTTCTTT

V: TRBV6-4
size: NA
J: TRBJ2-2
D: TRBD2
CDR3: CASSETSENTGELFF
DNA: TGTGCCAGCAGTGAGACTAGCGAGAACACCGGGGAGCTGTTTTTT

V: TRBV10-3
size: few
J: TRBJ1-2
D: TRBD1
CDR3: CAISESRRGRGGNYGYTF
DNA: TGTGCCATCAGTGAGTCGCGGAGGGGGCGTGGAGGTAACTATGGCTACACCTTC

V: TRBV27
size: NA
J: TRBJ2-2
D: TRBD2
CDR3: CASSLTGTSGIDGELFF
DNA: TGTGCCAGCAGTCTTACCGGGACTAGCGGGATAGACGGGGAGCTGTTTTTT

V: TRBV27
size: NA
J: TRBJ2-3
D: TRBD2
CDR3: CASSSRLARTDTQYF
DNA: TGTGCCAGCAGTTCACGACTAGCGAGAACAGATACGCAGTATTTT

V: TRBV15
size: few
J: TRBJ2-7
D: NA
CDR3: CATSRARGQLTSYEQYF
DNA: TGTGCCACCAGCAGAGCGCGGGGTCAGCTAACCTCCTACGAGCAGTACTTC

V: TRBV18
size: NA
J: TRBJ2-7
D: NA
CDR3: CASSPTVAASYEQYF
DNA: TGTGCCAGCTCACCAACCGTAGCGGCCTCCTACGAGCAGTACTTC

V: TRBV7-3
size: many
J: TRBJ2-1
D: NA
CDR3: CASSLTSGPYNEQFF
DNA: TGTGCCAGCAGCTTAACCAGCGGACCCTACAATGAGCAGTTCTTC

V: TRBV27
size: once
J: TRBJ2-3
D: TRBD2
CDR3: CASSLNRGRASATDTQYF
DNA: TGTGCCAGCAGTTTAAATCGCGGGAGGGCCTCGGCAACAGATACGCAGTATTTT

V: TRBV6-5
size: NA
J: TRBJ2-2
D: NA
CDR3: CASSSGGCTGELFF
DNA: TGTGCCAGCAGTTCAGGGGGGTGCACCGGGGAGCTGTTTTTT

V: TRBV5-1
size: NA
J: TRBJ2-3
D: TRBD2
CDR3: CASSSGLAGGTILLDTQYF
DNA: TGCGCCAGCAGCTCGGGACTAGCGGGAGGGACTATCTTGTTAGATACGCAGTATTTT